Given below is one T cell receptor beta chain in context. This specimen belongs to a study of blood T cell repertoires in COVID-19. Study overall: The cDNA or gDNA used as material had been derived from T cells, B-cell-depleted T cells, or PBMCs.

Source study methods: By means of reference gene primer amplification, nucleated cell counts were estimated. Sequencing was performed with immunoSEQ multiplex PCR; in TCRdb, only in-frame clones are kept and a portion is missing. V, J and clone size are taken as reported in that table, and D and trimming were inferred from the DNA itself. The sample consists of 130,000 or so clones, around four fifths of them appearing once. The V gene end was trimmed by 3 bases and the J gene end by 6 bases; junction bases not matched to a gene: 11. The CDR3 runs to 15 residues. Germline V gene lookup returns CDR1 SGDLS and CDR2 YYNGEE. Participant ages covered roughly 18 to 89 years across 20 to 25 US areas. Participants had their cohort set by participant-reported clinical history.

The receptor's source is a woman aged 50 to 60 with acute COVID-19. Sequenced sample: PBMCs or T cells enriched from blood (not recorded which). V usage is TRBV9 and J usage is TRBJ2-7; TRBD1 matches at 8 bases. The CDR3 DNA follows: TGTGCCAGCAGCGGTCTGGGCCGCGGACAGGGCGAGCAGTACTTC. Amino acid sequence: CASSGLGRGQGEQYF.